This T cell receptor beta chain originates from a study of control samples from healthy donors and cancer patients. Clones were sequenced by immunoSEQ multiplex PCR, and TCRdb holds only the in-frame ones, with some missing. The sample contains 50,000 to 70,000 clones, 90% to 97% of which appear only once. This CDR3 is 17 amino acids long. J lost 0 bases, V lost 5 bases, and 6 bases had no gene match. The germline V gene encodes CDR1 LNHDA and CDR2 SQIVND (reference sequence). The sequence derives from a woman aged 18-29 years in good health. This chain joins TRBV19 and TRBJ2-3; 12 nucleotides match TRBD2. Sequenced input: blood. The CDR3 region is CASSSGLAGLSTDTQYF. CDR3 DNA: TGTGCCAGTAGTTCCGGACTAGCGGGGCTTAGCACAGATACGCAGTATTTT.